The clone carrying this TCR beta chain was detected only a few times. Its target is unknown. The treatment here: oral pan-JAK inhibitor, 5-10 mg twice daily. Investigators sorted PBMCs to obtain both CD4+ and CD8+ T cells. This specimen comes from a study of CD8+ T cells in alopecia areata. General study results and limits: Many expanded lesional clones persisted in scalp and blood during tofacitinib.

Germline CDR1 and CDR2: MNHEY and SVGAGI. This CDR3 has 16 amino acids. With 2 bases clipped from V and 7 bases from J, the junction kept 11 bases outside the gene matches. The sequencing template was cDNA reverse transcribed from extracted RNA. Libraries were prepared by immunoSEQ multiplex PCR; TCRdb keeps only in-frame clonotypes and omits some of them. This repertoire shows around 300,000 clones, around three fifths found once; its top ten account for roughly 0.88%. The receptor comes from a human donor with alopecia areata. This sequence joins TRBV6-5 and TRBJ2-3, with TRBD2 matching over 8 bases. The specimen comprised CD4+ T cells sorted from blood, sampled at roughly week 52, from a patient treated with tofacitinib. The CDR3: CASSYRAGASGNTQYF. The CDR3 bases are TGTGCCAGCAGTTACAGAGCGGGGGCCTCCGGGAATACGCAGTATTTT.